This T cell receptor (beta chain) was identified during a study of blood T cell repertoires in COVID-19. The data were produced by immunoSEQ multiplex PCR, yet TCRdb's version contains in-frame clones alone and is incomplete. The sample holds approximately 240,000 clones, 70% to 90% seen once. Trimming cost V 5 bases and J 1 base; bases outside gene matches: 6. Germline values: CDR1 SGHVS, CDR2 FNYEAQ. CDR3 size: 16 residues. Sequencing was carried out using peripheral blood. The clonotype comes from a woman in her 40s who had recovered from COVID-19. This chain uses TRBV7-6 with TRBJ2-7; 12 bases match TRBD2. Here the CDR3 DNA reads TGTGCCAGCAGCCCTCTTCTAGCGGGAGGGTCCTACGAGCAGTACTTC. Protein sequence: CASSPLLAGGSYEQYF.